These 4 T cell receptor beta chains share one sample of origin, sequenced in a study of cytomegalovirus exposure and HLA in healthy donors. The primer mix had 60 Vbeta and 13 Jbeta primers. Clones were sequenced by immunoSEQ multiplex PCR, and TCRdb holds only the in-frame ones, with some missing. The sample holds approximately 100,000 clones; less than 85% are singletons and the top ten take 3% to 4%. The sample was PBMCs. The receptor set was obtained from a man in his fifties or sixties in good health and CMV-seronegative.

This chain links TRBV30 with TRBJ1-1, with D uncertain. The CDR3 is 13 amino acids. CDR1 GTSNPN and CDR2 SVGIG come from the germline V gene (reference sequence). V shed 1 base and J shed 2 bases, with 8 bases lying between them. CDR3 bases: TGTGCCTGGAGTGGCGAGGTAAACACTGAAGCTTTCTTT. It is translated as CAWSGEVNTEAFF.

CDR3 protein: CASSKGQFFSGNTIYF. CDR3 DNA: TGTGCCAGCAGCAAGGGACAGTTCTTCTCTGGAAACACCATATATTTT. The chain uses TRBV5-4 and TRBJ1-3, with 7 bases that match TRBD1. The CDR3 sequence is 16 residues long. J lost 0 bases, V lost 4 bases, and 7 bases had no gene match. CDR1 is SGHNT and CDR2 is YYREEE in the germline V gene (reference sequence).

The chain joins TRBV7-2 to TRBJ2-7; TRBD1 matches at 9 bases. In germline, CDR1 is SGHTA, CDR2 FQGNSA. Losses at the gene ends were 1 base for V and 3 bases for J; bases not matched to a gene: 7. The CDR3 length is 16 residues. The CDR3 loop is CASSLGFGQGIYEQYV. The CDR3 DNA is TGTGCCAGCAGCTTAGGGTTTGGACAGGGGATCTACGAGCAGTACGTC.

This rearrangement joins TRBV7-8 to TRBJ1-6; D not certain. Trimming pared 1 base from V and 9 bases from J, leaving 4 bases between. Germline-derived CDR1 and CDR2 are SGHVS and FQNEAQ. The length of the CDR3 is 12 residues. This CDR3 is CASSLVSSPLHF. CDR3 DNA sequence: TGTGCCAGCAGCTTAGTGAGTTCACCCCTCCACTTT.